This T cell receptor (beta chain) was sequenced during a study of blood T cell repertoires in COVID-19. This CDR3 is built from 13 residues. Germline V gives CDR1 SGHKS, CDR2 YYEKEE (reference sequence). V lost 4 bases and J lost 3, with 10 bases in between. Some clones are missing from TCRdb's copy, which holds only in-frame ones; the method was immunoSEQ multiplex PCR. The data contain 150,000 to 200,000 clones, around 88% of them singletons. Sequenced input: peripheral blood. V usage is TRBV5-5 and J usage is TRBJ2-5; D gene uncertain. The source of this sequence is a human donor in a cohort sampled during active COVID-19. The CDR3 spells CASSPRPEETQYF. The CDR3, as DNA: TGTGCCAGCAGCCCCCGTCCGGAAGAGACCCAGTACTTC.